Below, one T cell receptor beta chain is given with its context. Its antigen is not known. The same CDR3 can be traced to other DNA sequences in this sample. This entry belongs to a study of graft-versus-host responses after intestinal transplantation. At the level of the study: Grafts that recipients had were multivisceral, liver-intestinal, or isolated intestinal transplants. The whole recipient group had anti-thymocyte globulin induction followed by tacrolimus and steroids for three to four years.

Produced via immunoSEQ multiplex PCR; TCRdb's table is partial and in-frame only. The sample records some 95,000 clones, more than 85% being singletons. Deletions cut 6 bases from V and 5 bases from J, with 13 bases between. The CDR3 sequence is 13 residues long. Germline V gives CDR1 MRHNA, CDR2 SNTAGT. This receptor was taken from a human donor who received an intestinal transplant. The starting material was unstimulated CD8+ T cells sorted from spleen or lymph node cells, obtained before intestinal transplant. The V gene is TRBV6-4, the J gene TRBJ1-1; D not certain. Here the CDR3 reads CASSLDGGTEAFF. The CDR3 DNA sequence: TGTGCCAGCAGCTTGGACGGAGGAACTGAAGCTTTCTTT.